This T cell receptor beta chain appears in the sequencing data of a study of OX40 agonist ivuxolimab in advanced cancers. TCRdb's copy holds only in-frame clones and misses some; the assay was immunoSEQ multiplex PCR. This table holds fewer than 85,000 clones, more than 70% found once. V was trimmed by 3 bases and J by 6 bases, leaving 1 base between them. Germline CDR1 and CDR2: MDHEN and SYDVKM. The CDR3 is made up of 10 amino acids. Sequenced material: CD4+ or CD8+ T cells sorted from blood, taken in a trial of the OX40 agonist ivuxolimab. The sequence was collected from an adult with an advanced solid tumor such as melanoma, head and neck, liver or kidney cancer. The chain has TRBV28 and TRBJ2-3, with D unresolved. CDR3 sequence (DNA): TGTGCCAGCAGTTTTGATACGCAGTATTTT. Residues: CASSFDTQYF.